These 19 T cell receptor beta chains were all obtained from the same sample, sequenced in a study of T cell repertoires in cytomegalovirus infection. From the reads, TCRdb called clonotypes with MiXCR, one entry per CDR3 protein. The repertoire includes some 320,000 distinct CDR3 sequences, more than 8% of them detected once, and around 4.1% sits in the top ten. The sequencing input was PBMCs. The receptor source for this set is a human donor in good health (CMV status not recorded). Some clones in this sample may be carry-over from other donors' samples.

At least ten counts were recorded for this clonotype. The rearrangement uses TRBV6-1 and TRBJ2-2, with D tentatively TRBD1 (6 bases). The CDR3 covers 13 residues. Germline lookup yields CDR1 MNHNS and CDR2 SASEGT. Trimming stripped 7 bases from V and 4 bases from J, with 10 bases between. CDR3 loop: CASNQGITGELFF. Here the CDR3 DNA reads TGTGCCAGCAACCAGGGGATCACCGGGGAGCTGTTTTTT.

V usage is TRBV7-2 and J usage is TRBJ2-7; D is perhaps TRBD2 (5 bases). Germline V gene data show CDR1 as SGHTA and CDR2 as FQGNSA. This CDR3 spans 14 amino acids. Trimming removed 1 base from V and 3 bases from J, with 10 bases in between. This CDR3 is CASSLVFRDYEQYF. The CDR3 coding sequence is TGTGCCAGCAGCTTAGTCTTCCGGGACTACGAGCAGTACTTC.

The table lists this clonotype with a few counts. The junction and the germline gene differ at one end; a read error may be behind it. This sequence joins TRBV20-1 and TRBJ2-7, with TRBD1 identical over 7 bases. This CDR3 is built from 13 residues. Germline CDR1 is DFQATT and CDR2 is SNEGSKA (reference sequence). The CDR3 DNA follows: TGCAGTGCTCCCCAAGGGGGCTCCCACGAGCAGTACTTC. Protein: CSAPQGGSHEQYF.

This clonotype was found many times. The V call is TRBV7-9, the J call TRBJ2-1; 12 bases are a match to TRBD2. With 2 bases clipped from V and 8 bases from J, the junction kept 7 bases outside the gene matches. Germline CDR1 reads SEHNR; CDR2 reads FQNEAQ (reference sequence). The CDR3 contains 16 residues. CDR3 coding DNA: TGTGCCAGCAGCTTATCCCTAGCGGGAGGGCGGGATGAGCAGTTCTTC. Amino acids: CASSLSLAGGRDEQFF.

This clonotype was observed at least ten times. The chain combines TRBV12-3 or TRBV12-4 with TRBJ1-1, with D perhaps TRBD1 (5 bases). The germline V and J ends were trimmed by 6 bases and 1 base, with 18 bases remaining between them. This CDR3 is 16 amino acids long. DNA for the CDR3: TGTGCCAGCAGAATCGGGTCAGGGTTGTCGAACACTGAAGCTTTCTTT. Protein: CASRIGSGLSNTEAFF.

This clonotype was counted many times. The chain uses TRBV20-1 and TRBJ1-4; perhaps TRBD1 as D (5 bases). The CDR3 has 14 amino acids. The germline V gene has CDR1 DFQATT and CDR2 SNEGSKA (reference sequence). V dropped 6 bases and J dropped 2 bases, with 13 bases sitting between them. The CDR3 DNA is TGCAGTGCCGAGGACGGACACACTAATGAAAAACTGTTTTTT. Its translation is CSAEDGHTNEKLFF.

This clonotype was counted a few times. This sequence joins TRBV28 and TRBJ1-4; D unclear. Looked up from germline, CDR1 is MDHEN and CDR2 is SYDVKM. The ends were cut back, 5 bases at V and 8 bases at J, with 15 bases in the middle. This CDR3 is 14 amino acids long. CDR3 sequence: CASSRTYSGEKLFF. CDR3 coding DNA: TGTGCCAGCAGTCGGACTTATTCCGGGGAAAAACTGTTTTTT.

Comments on this clonotype: As the CDR3 is not closed by the conserved phenylalanine or tryptophan, this likely results from a read error. CDR3 residues: CASSYVGGDEQFL. For the CDR3, the DNA is TGTGCCAGCAGTTACGTAGGAGGCGATGAGCAGTTCTTG. The gene calls are TRBV6-5 and TRBJ2-1, with D possibly matching TRBD2 (5 bases). From germline, CDR1 is MNHEY and CDR2 SVGAGI. V was trimmed by 2 bases and J by 8 bases, leaving 10 bases between them. CDR3 length equals 13 residues.

The genes are TRBV28 and TRBJ2-1; the D gene is possibly TRBD2 (6 bases). This CDR3 has 18 residues. V lost 6 bases, J lost 2 bases, and 23 bases lay in between. Looked up from germline, CDR1 is MDHEN and CDR2 is SYDVKM. The CDR3 here is CASSLVQGGGEAYNEQFF. CDR3 nucleotide sequence: TGTGCCAGCAGCCTCGTGCAGGGTGGTGGGGAGGCCTACAATGAGCAGTTCTTC.

The genes are TRBV28 and TRBJ2-4; TRBD1 or TRBD2 may be the D gene (6 bases each). Trimming pared 0 bases from V and 8 bases from J, leaving 17 bases between. Germline V gene data show CDR1 as MDHEN and CDR2 as SYDVKM. The CDR3 runs to 16 residues. The CDR3 reads CASSLWLTPRGDIQYF. DNA for the CDR3: TGTGCCAGCAGTTTATGGCTCACACCAAGGGGGGACATTCAGTACTTC.

This clonotype came up many times. The CDR3, as DNA: TGTGCCAGCAGCTTAGACGGGGTCGACAGGTTCTATGGCTACACCTTC. Its protein product is CASSLDGVDRFYGYTF. The chain links TRBV7-9 to TRBJ1-2; weak D call: TRBD1 (6 bases). The CDR3 runs to 16 residues. Germline V gene lookup returns CDR1 SEHNR and CDR2 FQNEAQ (reference sequence). Trimming took off 1 base at V and 4 bases at J, with 16 bases between the two ends.

In its sample, this clonotype was seen a few times. The chain links TRBV7-9 to TRBJ2-1; no firm D call. CDR1 and CDR2 (germline): SEHNR, FQNEAQ (reference sequence). The CDR3 covers 12 residues. V was shortened by 5 bases and J by 7 bases, with 9 bases between the two germline ends. The CDR3 bases are TGTGCCAGCAGCCCCGGAGTGAATGAGCAGTTCTTC. Its protein is CASSPGVNEQFF.

The table lists this clonotype with a few counts. This chain connects TRBV14 to TRBJ2-3, with D unclear. Germline values: CDR1 SGHDN, CDR2 FVKESK. V lost 0 bases, J lost 6 bases, and 10 bases lay in between. CDR3 length: 14 residues. The CDR3 sequence: CASSQDPGLDTQYF. The CDR3 coding sequence is TGTGCCAGCAGCCAAGATCCCGGATTGGATACGCAGTATTTT.

This clonotype was observed a handful of times. The V gene is TRBV19, the J gene TRBJ2-2; the match to TRBD2 covers 8 bases. In germline, CDR1 is LNHDA, CDR2 SQIVND (reference sequence). This CDR3 is 13 amino acids long. With 6 bases clipped from V and 7 bases from J, the junction kept 4 bases outside the gene matches. CDR3 residues: CASSSGGVGELFF. DNA of the CDR3: TGTGCCAGTAGCTCCGGGGGGGTCGGGGAGCTGTTTTTT. The variable domain in full, with the rest retrieved from reference TRBV19 and TRBJ2-2, is DGGITQSPKYLFRKEGQNVTLSCEQNLNHDAMYWYRQDPGQGLRLIYYSQIVNDFQKGDIAEGYSVSREKKESFPLTVTSAQKNPTAFYLCASSSGGVGELFFGEGSRLTVL.

This clonotype was recorded a few times. This CDR3 reads CASSPDRVLFYEQYF. The CDR3 coding sequence is TGTGCCAGCAGTCCGGACAGGGTCCTTTTCTACGAGCAGTACTTC. The chain joins TRBV28 to TRBJ2-7; 8 bases line up with TRBD1. V lost 5 bases and J lost 3; bases outside the gene matches: 9. The CDR3 contains 15 residues. CDR1 and CDR2 (germline): MDHEN, SYDVKM.

The chain combines TRBV5-1 with TRBJ2-5; D uncertain. The germline CDR1 and CDR2 sequences are SGHRS and YFSETQ. V lost 4 bases and J 2 bases, leaving 15 bases between the germline ends. CDR3 length: 15 amino acids. As DNA, the CDR3 is TGCGCCAGCAGCCCCATTTTCCCACTACAAGAGACCCAGTACTTC. This gives the protein CASSPIFPLQETQYF.

This clonotype occurred many times. This rearrangement joins TRBV11-2 to TRBJ2-3, with 8 positions matching TRBD1. This CDR3 has 14 residues. The germline V gene has CDR1 SGHAT and CDR2 FQNNGV. The V gene end was trimmed by 5 bases and the J gene end by 6 bases; junction bases not matched to a gene: 7. The CDR3 spells CASSAPRDRDTQYF. Here the CDR3 DNA reads TGTGCCAGCAGCGCCCCGAGGGACAGGGATACGCAGTATTTT. The full variable domain, with the rest looked up from reference TRBV11-2 and TRBJ2-3, is EAGVAQSPRYKIIEKRQSVAFWCNPISGHATLYWYQQILGQGPKLLIQFQNNGVVDDSQLPKDRFSAERLKGVDSTLKIQPAKLEDSAVYLCASSAPRDRDTQYFGPGTRLTVL.

The table lists this clonotype with a count of one. Relative to the germline gene, one junction end is altered; a read error may explain this. The chain combines TRBV4-3 with TRBJ2-3; D possibly uses TRBD1 or TRBD2 (5 bases each). Germline CDR1 LGHNA, CDR2 YSLEER. The CDR3 has 15 amino acids. CDR3 loop: CASSQDPRVGDSQYF. CDR3 DNA sequence: TGCGCCAGCAGCCAAGATCCCAGGGTGGGAGATTCGCAGTATTTT.

This clonotype was seen repeatedly, ten times or more. The chain carries TRBV7-2 and TRBJ2-1; D is possibly TRBD1 or TRBD2 (5 bases each). Germline values: CDR1 SGHTA, CDR2 FQGNSA. The CDR3 extends over 14 amino acids. V was trimmed by 5 bases and J by 2 bases, leaving 10 bases between them. The CDR3 DNA sequence: TGTGCCAGCAGCCGTGGGGGAACCTACAATGAGCAGTTCTTC. It is translated as CASSRGGTYNEQFF. Supplemented by reference TRBV7-2 and TRBJ2-1, the full variable domain reads GAGVSQSPSNKVTEKGKDVELRCDPISGHTALYWYRQSLGQGLEFLIYFQGNSAPDKSGLPSDRFSAERTGGSVSTLTIQRTQQEDSAVYLCASSRGGTYNEQFFGPGTRLTVL.